Below are 13 T cell receptor beta chains sequenced from a single sample in a study of T cells in Graves' hyperthyroidism and ophthalmopathy. Researchers amplified the TCR beta CDR3 regions from RNA transcripts. First-round RT-PCR with HTBI primers amplified the TCR CDR3 region. TCRdb analysed the multiplex PCR reads with MiXCR anew, one entry per CDR3 protein. In the table there are approximately 620,000 distinct CDR3 sequences, roughly a sixth of which are singletons. Sequencing was done on a sample of blood. The receptors were sampled from a middle-aged woman with Graves' ophthalmopathy.

In this sample, this clonotype turned up many times. The chain uses TRBV28 and TRBJ2-5; D is possibly TRBD1 (7 bases). CDR3 length equals 13 residues. Between the trimmed V and J ends, which lost 9 bases and 3 bases, there was a span of 14 bases. Germline V CDR1 and CDR2: MDHEN, SYDVKM. The CDR3: CASRDREEETQYF. CDR3 nucleotides: TGTGCCAGTAGAGACAGGGAGGAAGAGACCCAGTACTTC. The full variable domain, completed using reference TRBV28 and TRBJ2-5, is DVKVTQSSRYLVKRTGEKVFLECVQDMDHENMFWYRQDPGLGLRLIYFSYDVKMKEKGDIPEGYSVSREKKERFSLILESASTNQTSMYLCASRDREEETQYFGPGTRLLVL.

Only a few counts were recorded for this clonotype. The chain uses TRBV7-2 and TRBJ1-4; 8 bases are a match to TRBD1. In germline, CDR1 is SGHTA, CDR2 FQGNSA. The CDR3 loop spans 15 amino acids. V was pared by 4 bases and J by 6 bases, with 7 bases of the junction left unmatched. The CDR3 region is CASSSRGPVDEKLFF. The CDR3 DNA reads TGTGCCAGCAGCTCCAGGGGGCCGGTCGATGAAAAACTGTTTTTT.

V usage is TRBV12-3 or TRBV12-4 and J usage is TRBJ2-2, with 11 bases matching TRBD2. Trimming removed 7 bases from V and 1 base from J; junction bases left unmatched: 11. The CDR3 contains 18 residues. CDR3 residues: CASINSGGARENTGELFF. CDR3 nucleotide sequence: TGTGCCAGCATAAATAGCGGGGGGGCACGGGAGAACACCGGGGAGCTGTTTTTT.

The chain carries TRBV20-1 and TRBJ2-4; tentatively, D is TRBD1 (6 bases). Trimming cost V 0 bases and J 0 bases, with 21 bases left between them. The CDR3 runs 19 residues. CDR1 and CDR2 from the germline V gene are DFQATT and SNEGSKA (reference sequence). In nucleotides, the CDR3 is TGCAGTGCTAGAGATCTGATGGGGGCCTCCCTTTTAGCCAAAAACATTCAGTACTTC. Translating gives CSARDLMGASLLAKNIQYF.

This clonotype occurred many times. The chain carries TRBV20-1 and TRBJ1-6; D is unclear. The CDR3 spans 13 residues. The V gene lost 5 bases and the J gene lost 8 bases, with 13 bases spanning the gap. Germline CDR1 reads DFQATT; CDR2 reads SNEGSKA (reference sequence). CDR3 nucleotide sequence: TGCAGTGCTCACGGGGATTCGGATTCACCCCTCCACTTT. Its protein product is CSAHGDSDSPLHF.

This clonotype was seen at least ten times. The chain combines TRBV28 with TRBJ2-1, with TRBD2 as a possible D gene (6 bases). This CDR3 is 16 amino acids long. Per germline, CDR1 MDHEN and CDR2 SYDVKM. Trimming took 3 bases from V and 4 from J, leaving 16 bases between them. The CDR3 nucleotides read TGTGCCAGCAGTTTCAGCACAGGAGGGAGTTACAATGAGCAGTTCTTC. Residues: CASSFSTGGSYNEQFF.

This chain joins TRBV15 and TRBJ2-5, with no clear D. V lost 0 bases and J 0 bases, leaving 8 bases between the germline ends. Germline V gene sequence: CDR1 LNHNV, CDR2 YYDKDF (reference sequence). The length of the CDR3 is 15 residues. This CDR3 reads CATSRDRAYQETQYF. Here the CDR3 DNA reads TGTGCCACCAGCAGAGATAGGGCGTACCAAGAGACCCAGTACTTC.

This clonotype was counted at least ten times. V is TRBV28 and J is TRBJ2-1; D remains unclear. The CDR3 is made up of 14 amino acids. Germline-derived CDR1 and CDR2 are MDHEN and SYDVKM. V lost 4 bases, J lost 6 bases, and 13 bases lay in between. CDR3 sequence: CASSSPLGSNEQFF. The CDR3, as DNA: TGTGCCAGCAGTTCCCCCTTAGGCAGCAATGAGCAGTTCTTC. Using reference TRBV28 and TRBJ2-1 for the parts outside the CDR3, the full variable domain is DVKVTQSSRYLVKRTGEKVFLECVQDMDHENMFWYRQDPGLGLRLIYFSYDVKMKEKGDIPEGYSVSREKKERFSLILESASTNQTSMYLCASSSPLGSNEQFFGPGTRLTVL.

This clonotype was seen ten or more times. This rearrangement joins TRBV7-8 to TRBJ1-4; tentatively, D is TRBD1 (5 bases). Germline values: CDR1 SGHVS, CDR2 FQNEAQ. Trimming stripped 1 base from V and 4 bases from J, with 13 bases between. The CDR3 length is 16 residues. CDR3 nucleotides: TGTGCCAGCAGCTTAGGCGGGGCAGGGAATAATGAAAAACTGTTTTTT. Protein product: CASSLGGAGNNEKLFF.

As to this clonotype: This may come from a read error, since a much larger clone is one base off. The chain carries TRBV5-1 and TRBJ2-3; D might be TRBD1 or TRBD2, each matching 5 bases. CDR3 length: 15 residues. V was pared by 5 bases and J by 2 bases, with 15 bases between. The germline V gene has CDR1 SGHRS and CDR2 YFSETQ. This CDR3 reads CASRSAGSVTDTQYF. CDR3 nucleotides: TGCGCCAGCAGGTCGGCAGGGAGTGTCACAGATACGCAGTATTTT. The full variable domain, its missing parts supplied by reference TRBV5-1 and TRBJ2-3, is KAGVTQTPRYLIKTRGQQVTLSCSPISGHRSVSWYQQTPGQGLQFLFEYFSETQRNKGNFPGRFSGRQFSNSRSEMNVSTLELGDSALYLCASRSAGSVTDTQYFGPGTRLTVL.

There are a few counts of this clonotype. This sequence joins TRBV28 and TRBJ2-5; no reliable D call. Germline loops: CDR1 MDHEN, CDR2 SYDVKM. The CDR3 spans 15 residues. Trimming cost V 5 bases and J 2 bases, with 15 bases left between them. The CDR3 nucleotides are TGTGCCAGCAGTCCCTCCAGATTGAGGCAAGAGACCCAGTACTTC. It codes for CASSPSRLRQETQYF.

Ten or more counts support this clonotype. J is TRBJ2-3 and V is TRBV27, with 9 bases matching TRBD2. The CDR3 runs to 17 residues. Germline V lookup: CDR1 MNHEY, CDR2 SMNVEV (reference sequence). With 7 bases clipped from V and 4 bases from J, the junction kept 15 bases outside the gene matches. CDR3 protein: CASTRFGASGDPDTQYF. The CDR3 DNA reads as TGTGCCAGCACTCGCTTTGGGGCTAGCGGGGACCCAGATACGCAGTATTTT.

The rearrangement joins TRBV4-2 to TRBJ2-1; no clear D. Germline CDR1 LGHNA, CDR2 YNFKEQ. Trimming left V 2 bases short and J 7 bases short, with 9 bases between. The CDR3 has 13 amino acids. The CDR3 region has the DNA TGTGCCAGCAGCCAACTTCTAGAGAATGAGCAGTTCTTC. Amino acids: CASSQLLENEQFF.